This T cell receptor (beta chain) was recorded in a study of cytomegalovirus exposure and HLA in healthy donors. Points on this clone: Its target is not known.

Study-level results: For most TCR sequences rarity was the rule, although some public TCRs occurred in many donors. The study recorded fewer than 200 TCR beta chains that were cytomegalovirus-associated.

The PCR used 60 Vbeta and 13 Jbeta primers. Original processing notes: Tens of millions of unique TCR beta chains, about 11 million of them shared, were counted by a later analysis. Method: immunoSEQ multiplex PCR; TCRdb's copy keeps in-frame clones and lacks some. V, J and clone size are those of that table, while D and trimming were read from the DNA. The sample holds around 150,000 clones, around 75% seen once. The specimen sequenced was PBMCs. The TCR sequence derives from a man aged 40-55 years in good health and CMV-seronegative.

For the CDR3, the DNA is TGCGCCAGCAGCCCGGGACTAGCGGGGGTATCCAGCTCCTACAATGAGCAGTTCTTC. Translated, it gives CASSPGLAGVSSSYNEQFF. The chain couples TRBV5-1 to TRBJ2-1; TRBD2 aligns across 14 bases. The CDR3 spans 19 residues. Germline V lookup: CDR1 SGHRS, CDR2 YFSETQ. The trim removed 4 bases at V and 0 bases at J, leaving 9 bases unmatched. Using reference TRBV5-1 and TRBJ2-1 for the parts outside the CDR3, the full variable domain is KAGVTQTPRYLIKTRGQQVTLSCSPISGHRSVSWYQQTPGQGLQFLFEYFSETQRNKGNFPGRFSGRQFSNSRSEMNVSTLELGDSALYLCASSPGLAGVSSSYNEQFFGPGTRLTVL.